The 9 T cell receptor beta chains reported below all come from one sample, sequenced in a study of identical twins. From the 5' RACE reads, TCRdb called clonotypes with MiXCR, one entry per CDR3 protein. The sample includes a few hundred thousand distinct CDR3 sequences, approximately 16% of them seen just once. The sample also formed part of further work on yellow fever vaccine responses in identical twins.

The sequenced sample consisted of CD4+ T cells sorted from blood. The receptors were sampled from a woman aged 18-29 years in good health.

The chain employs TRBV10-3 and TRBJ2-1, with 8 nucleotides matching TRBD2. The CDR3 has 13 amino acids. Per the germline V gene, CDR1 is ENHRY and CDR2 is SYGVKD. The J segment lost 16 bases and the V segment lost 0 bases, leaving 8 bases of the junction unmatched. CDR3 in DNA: TGTGCCATCAGTGAGTCGACTCGGGGGGGGCTTTTCTTC. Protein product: CAISESTRGGLFF.

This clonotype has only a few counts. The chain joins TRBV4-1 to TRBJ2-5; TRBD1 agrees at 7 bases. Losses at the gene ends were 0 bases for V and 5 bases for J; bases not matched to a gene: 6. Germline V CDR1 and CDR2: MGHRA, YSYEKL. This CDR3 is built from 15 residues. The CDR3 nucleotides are TGCGCCAGCAGCCAAGACGGACAGGTCTACGAGACCCAGTACTTC. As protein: CASSQDGQVYETQYF.

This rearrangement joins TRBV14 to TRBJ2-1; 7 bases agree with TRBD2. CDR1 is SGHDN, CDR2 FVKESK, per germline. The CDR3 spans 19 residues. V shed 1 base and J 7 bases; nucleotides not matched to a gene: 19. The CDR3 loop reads CASSQAVVGGLAATNEQFF. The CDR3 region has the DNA TGTGCCAGCAGCCAAGCGGTGGTCGGCGGGCTAGCGGCTACAAATGAGCAGTTCTTC. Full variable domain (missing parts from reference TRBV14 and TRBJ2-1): EAGVTQFPSHSVIEKGQTVTLRCDPISGHDNLYWYRRVMGKEIKFLLHFVKESKQDESGMPNNRFLAERTGGTYSTLKVQPAELEDSGVYFCASSQAVVGGLAATNEQFFGPGTRLTVL.

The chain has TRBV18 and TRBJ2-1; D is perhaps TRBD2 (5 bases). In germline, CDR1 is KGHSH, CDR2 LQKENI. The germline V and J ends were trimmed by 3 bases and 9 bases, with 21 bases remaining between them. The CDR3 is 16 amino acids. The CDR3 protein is CASSPIGVASSVEQFF. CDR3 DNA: TGTGCCAGCTCACCGATTGGCGTGGCTAGCTCGGTTGAGCAGTTCTTC.

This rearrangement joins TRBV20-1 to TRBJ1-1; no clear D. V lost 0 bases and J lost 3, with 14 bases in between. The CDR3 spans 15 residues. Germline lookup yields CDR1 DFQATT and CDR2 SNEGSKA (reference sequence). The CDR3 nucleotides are TGCAGTGCTAGAGATCCGGCAGCGGGAGACACTGAAGCTTTCTTT. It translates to CSARDPAAGDTEAFF.

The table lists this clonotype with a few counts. The CDR3: CASSFNTGGGHTGELFF. The DNA of the CDR3 is TGTGCCAGCAGCTTTAATACAGGAGGAGGGCACACCGGGGAGCTGTTTTTT. The chain joins TRBV7-9 to TRBJ2-2, with D possibly matching TRBD2 (6 bases). The CDR3 length is 17 residues. The V gene's germline CDR1 is SEHNR and CDR2 FQNEAQ (reference sequence). Trimming shortened V by 3 bases and J by 3 bases, and 17 bases separated the two germline ends.

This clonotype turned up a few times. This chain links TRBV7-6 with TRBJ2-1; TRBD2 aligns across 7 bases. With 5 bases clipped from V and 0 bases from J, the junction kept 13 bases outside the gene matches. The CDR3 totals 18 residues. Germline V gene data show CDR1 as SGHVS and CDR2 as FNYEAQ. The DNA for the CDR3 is TGTGCCAGCAGCACACACGGGATAGCGGGCCGCTCCTACAATGAGCAGTTCTTC. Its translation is CASSTHGIAGRSYNEQFF.

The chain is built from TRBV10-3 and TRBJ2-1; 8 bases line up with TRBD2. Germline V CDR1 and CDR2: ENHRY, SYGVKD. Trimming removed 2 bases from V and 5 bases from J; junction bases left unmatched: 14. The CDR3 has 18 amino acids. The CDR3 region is CAISEHSKAGEGHNEQFF. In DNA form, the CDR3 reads TGTGCCATCAGTGAGCACTCTAAAGCGGGAGAAGGGCACAATGAGCAGTTCTTC.

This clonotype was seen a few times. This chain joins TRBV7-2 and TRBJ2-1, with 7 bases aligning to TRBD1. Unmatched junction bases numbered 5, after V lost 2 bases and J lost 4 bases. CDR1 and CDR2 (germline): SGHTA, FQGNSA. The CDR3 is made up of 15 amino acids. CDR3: CASSLTGVVYNEQFF. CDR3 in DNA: TGTGCCAGCAGCTTAACAGGGGTGGTTTACAATGAGCAGTTCTTC.